These 23 T cell receptor beta chains share one sample of origin, sequenced in a study of siplizumab effects on memory and regulatory T cells. Produced via immunoSEQ multiplex PCR; TCRdb's table is partial and in-frame only. This table has some 97,000 clones, around 92% appearing once. The sequenced sample was Tregs sorted from blood. These receptors were obtained from a human donor in good health.

The chain joins TRBV11-1 to TRBJ2-1; D remains ambiguous. Trimming removed 1 base at V and 0 bases at J, with 10 bases between. The CDR3 spans 16 residues. The germline V gene has CDR1 SGHAT and CDR2 FQDESV (reference sequence). CDR3 nucleotide sequence: TGTGCCAGCAGCTTAGAGTTGTGGGGCTCCTACAATGAGCAGTTCTTC. Its protein product is CASSLELWGSYNEQFF.

V and J are TRBV4-2 and TRBJ2-2; D remains unclear. CDR3 size: 18 residues. The V end lost 2 bases, the J end lost 3 bases, and 19 bases lay between the germline ends. Germline assignment: CDR1 LGHNA and CDR2 YNFKEQ. The CDR3 DNA reads as TGTGCCAGCAGCCAATTTTTAGGAAGGAGATGGGACACCGGGGAGCTGTTTTTT. It is translated as CASSQFLGRRWDTGELFF.

This rearrangement joins TRBV7-3 to TRBJ2-6, with D unresolved. The CDR3 length is 15 residues. The germline V gene has CDR1 SGHTA and CDR2 FQGTGA. Trimming took off 5 bases at V and 8 bases at J, with 16 bases between the two ends. Here the CDR3 reads CASSPSRRRPNVLTF. The CDR3 bases are TGTGCCAGCAGCCCCTCACGTCGTCGGCCCAACGTCCTGACTTTC.

This chain links TRBV18 with TRBJ2-3; no definite D call. This CDR3 has 13 residues. Germline loops: CDR1 KGHSH, CDR2 LQKENI. With 6 bases removed from V and 3 bases from J, the gap between germline ends came to 10 bases. The CDR3 DNA is TGTGCCAGCTCCCAAAAGGGAACAGATACGCAGTATTTT. Protein sequence: CASSQKGTDTQYF.

The genes are TRBV20-1 and TRBJ2-1; unclear D gene. V was pared by 4 bases and J by 4 bases, with 5 bases between. Per the germline V gene, CDR1 is DFQATT and CDR2 is SNEGSKA (reference sequence). The CDR3 is 11 residues long. CDR3 DNA sequence: TGCAGTGCTATGGTGTACAATGAGCAGTTCTTC. Residues: CSAMVYNEQFF.

This rearrangement joins TRBV27 to TRBJ1-1, with D possibly TRBD1 on 5 matching bases. The CDR3 spans 11 residues. The V end lost 10 bases, the J end lost 1 base, and 7 bases lay between the germline ends. CDR1 is MNHEY and CDR2 is SMNVEV in the germline V gene (reference sequence). The CDR3 DNA reads as TGTGCCATCACAGGGAACACTGAAGCTTTCTTT. Its protein product is CAITGNTEAFF.

The chain recombines TRBV7-6 with TRBJ2-7, with 7 bases matching TRBD1. The CDR3 has 15 amino acids. J lost 3 bases, V lost 5 bases, and 10 bases had no gene match. Germline lookup yields CDR1 SGHVS and CDR2 FNYEAQ. CDR3 coding DNA: TGTGCCAGCAGCCCTTCCTACAGGGGAGACTACGAGCAGTACTTC. Translation: CASSPSYRGDYEQYF.

This chain joins TRBV5-1 and TRBJ1-5; no clear D. This CDR3 contains 14 residues. Germline-derived CDR1 and CDR2 are SGHRS and YFSETQ. Trimming stripped 1 base from V and 2 bases from J, with 7 bases between. CDR3 DNA: TGCGCCAGCAGCTTGAACGGGGGCAATCAGCCCCAGCATTTT. Translated, it gives CASSLNGGNQPQHF.

The CDR3 sequence is CASSIPDRAKNIQYF. In nucleotides, the CDR3 is TGTGCCAGTAGTATACCAGACAGGGCCAAAAACATTCAGTACTTC. The rearrangement uses TRBV19 and TRBJ2-4; D is possibly TRBD1 (6 bases). The CDR3 is 15 amino acids. CDR1 LNHDA and CDR2 SQIVND come from the germline V gene (reference sequence). Trimming took off 2 bases at V and 1 base at J, with 9 bases between the two ends.

The CDR3 sequence: CASSLWAGAYQETQYF. The CDR3 DNA is TGTGCCAGCAGCTTGTGGGCAGGGGCGTACCAAGAGACCCAGTACTTC. The chain carries TRBV5-4 and TRBJ2-5, with a possible D match to TRBD1 (6 bases). Deletions cut 1 base from V and 0 bases from J, with 13 bases between. Germline V gene lookup returns CDR1 SGHNT and CDR2 YYREEE (reference sequence). The CDR3 length is 16 residues.

The chain recombines TRBV7-9 with TRBJ2-7; D not certain. Trimming removed 1 base at V and 6 bases at J, with 7 bases between. Germline V lookup: CDR1 SEHNR, CDR2 FQNEAQ (reference sequence). The CDR3 spans 12 residues. The CDR3 reads CASSLDVGEQYF. The CDR3 DNA reads as TGTGCCAGCAGCTTAGACGTGGGCGAGCAGTACTTC.

This chain joins TRBV25-1 and TRBJ2-3; weak D call: TRBD2 (6 bases). Trimming removed 4 bases from V and 2 bases from J, with 16 bases in between. Germline V gene lookup returns CDR1 MGHDK and CDR2 SYGVNS. There are 16 residues in the CDR3. CDR3 bases: TGTGCCAGCAGTGGCTCTAGCGCGGCAGACACAGATACGCAGTATTTT. Protein sequence: CASSGSSAADTDTQYF.

This chain links TRBV5-1 with TRBJ2-2; D is ambiguous. The CDR3 consists of 13 residues. V was shortened by 4 bases and J by 6 bases, with 10 bases between the two germline ends. Per the germline V gene, CDR1 is SGHRS and CDR2 is YFSETQ. The DNA of the CDR3 is TGCGCCAGCAGCCCCCTTGGTGCCGGGGAGCTGTTTTTT. Translated, it gives CASSPLGAGELFF.

V and J are TRBV7-8 and TRBJ2-7, with a weak D call TRBD2 (5 bases). The germline CDR1 and CDR2 sequences are SGHVS and FQNEAQ. Trimming left V 7 bases short and J 3 bases short, with 19 bases between. The CDR3 runs 15 residues. The CDR3 loop reads CASTNQASRGYEQYF. In nucleotides, the CDR3 is TGTGCCAGCACTAACCAAGCCTCCCGGGGCTACGAGCAGTACTTC.

The rearrangement joins TRBV5-3 to TRBJ1-5, with a weak D call TRBD1 (5 bases). Being an ORF, TRBV5-3 has a function that is uncertain. This CDR3 is built from 16 residues. Trimming took off 0 bases at V and 6 bases at J, with 16 bases between the two ends. CDR3 in amino acids: CARSLEWGDRGQPQHF. The CDR3 DNA follows: TGTGCCAGAAGCTTGGAATGGGGAGACAGAGGTCAGCCCCAGCATTTT.

The chain joins TRBV11-2 to TRBJ2-3; 8 positions agree with TRBD1. V gave up 3 bases and J gave up 0 bases; unmatched junction bases: 2. The CDR3 totals 15 residues. The germline V gene has CDR1 SGHAT and CDR2 FQNNGV. The CDR3 nucleotides read TGTGCCAGCAGCTTCGGACAGGGCAGCACAGATACGCAGTATTTT. Translating it yields CASSFGQGSTDTQYF.

This sequence joins TRBV20-1 and TRBJ2-3; no reliable D call. With 6 bases removed from V and 4 bases from J, the gap between germline ends came to 8 bases. CDR3 size: 11 residues. Germline assignment: CDR1 DFQATT and CDR2 SNEGSKA (reference sequence). The CDR3 sequence: CSAPRADTQYF. CDR3 sequence (DNA): TGCAGTGCCCCTCGGGCAGATACGCAGTATTTT.

Only a few counts were recorded for this clone. CDR3 DNA sequence: TGTGCCAGCAGCCTAGTGGGCATAGCTACGCAGTATTTT. It specifies CASSLVGIATQYF. The genes are TRBV11-2 and TRBJ2-3; D is undetermined. Looked up from germline, CDR1 is SGHAT and CDR2 is FQNNGV. V was cut by 5 bases and J by 8 bases, with 14 bases left in between. The CDR3 contains 13 residues.

J is TRBJ2-1 and V is TRBV4-1, with 7 bases that match TRBD2. The CDR3 has 17 amino acids. V was clipped by 7 bases and J by 5 bases; unmatched bases: 17. From germline, CDR1 is MGHRA and CDR2 YSYEKL. The CDR3 region has the DNA TGCGCCAGCACCGATTCCAGAGGAGCGGGAACAAACAATGAGCAGTTCTTC. Translated: CASTDSRGAGTNNEQFF.

The chain combines TRBV13 with TRBJ1-3; D unclear. The CDR3 spans 14 residues. Trimming took off 2 bases at V and 3 bases at J, with 8 bases between the two ends. Germline loops: CDR1 PRHDT, CDR2 FYEKMQ (reference sequence). CDR3: CASSLTGLGNTIYF. The CDR3 DNA reads as TGTGCCAGCAGCTTAACCGGGCTTGGAAACACCATATATTTT.

This chain connects TRBV7-9 to TRBJ2-1, with a weak D call TRBD1 (5 bases). V lost 5 bases to trimming and J lost 5 bases, with 13 bases between them. Germline-derived CDR1 and CDR2 are SEHNR and FQNEAQ (reference sequence). This CDR3 spans 14 amino acids. For the CDR3, the DNA is TGTGCCAGCAGCGGAAAGGGGTTCGACAATGAGCAGTTCTTC. Residues: CASSGKGFDNEQFF.

V is TRBV19 and J is TRBJ2-2, with D maybe TRBD1 (6 bases). With 5 bases removed from V and 5 bases from J, the gap between germline ends came to 12 bases. The CDR3 runs 14 residues. The germline CDR1 and CDR2 sequences are LNHDA and SQIVND (reference sequence). The CDR3 protein is CASSHQGRTGELFF. CDR3 DNA sequence: TGTGCCAGTAGTCATCAGGGGCGGACCGGGGAGCTGTTTTTT.

The rearrangement joins TRBV29-1 to TRBJ2-7; D gene ambiguous. The V end lost 5 bases, the J end lost 5 bases, and 13 bases lay between the germline ends. Germline V gene lookup returns CDR1 SQVTM and CDR2 ANQGSEA. There are 12 residues in the CDR3. This chain's CDR3 is CSVRLVDDEQYF. The CDR3, as DNA: TGCAGCGTTCGACTTGTCGACGACGAGCAGTACTTC.